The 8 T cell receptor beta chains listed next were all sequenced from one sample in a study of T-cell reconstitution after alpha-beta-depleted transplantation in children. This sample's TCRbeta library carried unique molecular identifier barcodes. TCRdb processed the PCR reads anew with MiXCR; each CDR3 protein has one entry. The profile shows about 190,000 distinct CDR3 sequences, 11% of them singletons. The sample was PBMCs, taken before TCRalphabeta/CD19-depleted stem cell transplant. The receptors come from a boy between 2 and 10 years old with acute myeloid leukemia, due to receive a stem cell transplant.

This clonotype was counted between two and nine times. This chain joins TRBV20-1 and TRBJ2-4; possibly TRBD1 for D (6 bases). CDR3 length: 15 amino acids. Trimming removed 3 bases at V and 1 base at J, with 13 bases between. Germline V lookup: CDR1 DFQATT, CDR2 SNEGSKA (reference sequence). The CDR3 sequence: CSASPPQGAKNIQYF. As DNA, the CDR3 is TGCAGTGCTAGTCCGCCTCAGGGGGCCAAAAACATTCAGTACTTC.

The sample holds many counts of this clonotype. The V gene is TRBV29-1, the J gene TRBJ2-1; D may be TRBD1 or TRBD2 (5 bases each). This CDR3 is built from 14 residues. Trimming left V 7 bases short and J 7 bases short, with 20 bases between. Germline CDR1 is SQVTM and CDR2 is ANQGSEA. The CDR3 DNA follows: TGCAGCGCCGGGGCCCCGGGACCTTTAAATGAGCAGTTCTTC. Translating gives CSAGAPGPLNEQFF.

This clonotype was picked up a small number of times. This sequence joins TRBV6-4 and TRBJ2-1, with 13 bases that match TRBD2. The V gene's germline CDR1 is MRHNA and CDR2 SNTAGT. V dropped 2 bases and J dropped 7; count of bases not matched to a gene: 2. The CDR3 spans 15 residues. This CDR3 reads CASSDTSGGANEQFF. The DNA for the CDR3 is TGTGCCAGCAGTGACACTAGCGGGGGGGCAAATGAGCAGTTCTTC.

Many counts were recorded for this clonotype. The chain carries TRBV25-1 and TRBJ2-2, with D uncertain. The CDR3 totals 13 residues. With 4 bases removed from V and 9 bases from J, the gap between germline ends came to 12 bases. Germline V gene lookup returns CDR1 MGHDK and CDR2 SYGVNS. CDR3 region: CASSALSSRELFF. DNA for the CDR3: TGTGCCAGCAGTGCCCTATCGTCGCGGGAGCTGTTTTTT.

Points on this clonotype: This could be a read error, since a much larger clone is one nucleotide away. The CDR3 nucleotides are TGTGCCAGCAGCCCCCCCCGGGACAGGGGGCTGAGGAACACTGAAGCTTTCTTT. Translated, it gives CASSPPRDRGLRNTEAFF. The chain joins TRBV5-6 to TRBJ1-1; 12 bases are shared with TRBD1. The CDR3 is made up of 18 amino acids. Germline lookup yields CDR1 SGHDT and CDR2 YYEEEE. V shed 4 bases, J shed 1 base, and the junction held 11 bases outside the gene matches.

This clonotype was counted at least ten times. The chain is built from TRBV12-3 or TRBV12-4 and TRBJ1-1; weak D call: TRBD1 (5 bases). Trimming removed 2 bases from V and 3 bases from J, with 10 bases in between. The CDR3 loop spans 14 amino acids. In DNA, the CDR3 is TGTGCCAGCAGTTTAATGGGGGATTACACTGAAGCTTTCTTT. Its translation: CASSLMGDYTEAFF.

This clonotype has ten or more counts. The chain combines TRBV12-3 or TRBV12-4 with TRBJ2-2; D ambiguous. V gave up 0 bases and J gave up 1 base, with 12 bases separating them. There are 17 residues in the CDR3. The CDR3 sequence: CASSLAKRKGNTGELFF. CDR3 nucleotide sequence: TGTGCCAGCAGTTTAGCTAAAAGGAAAGGGAACACCGGGGAGCTGTTTTTT.

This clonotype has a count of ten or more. CDR3 DNA: TGTGCCAGCAGTGTCACAGGGTCATATGGCTACACCTTC. Translation gives CASSVTGSYGYTF. This chain joins TRBV6-4 and TRBJ1-2; possibly TRBD1 for D (6 bases). V was trimmed by 4 bases and J by 5 bases, leaving 11 bases between them. Germline CDR1 and CDR2: MRHNA and SNTAGT. The CDR3 extends over 13 amino acids.